This entry concerns a single T cell receptor beta chain. The data stem from a study of blood T cell repertoires in COVID-19. Study background: Material from acute and convalescent COVID-19 was sourced from the United States, Italy and Spain. PBMCs, B-cell-depleted T cells, or T cells were the source of the cDNA or gDNA that made up the material.

In the authors' methods: Estimation of nucleated cell counts was performed using reference gene primer amplification. This table comes from immunoSEQ multiplex PCR, and its TCRdb copy is limited to in-frame clones, with some not included. The V and J calls and clone size are taken from that table; D and trimming were inferred from the DNA. The table has under 75,000 clones, less than 75% seen once. Germline V gives CDR1 LGHDT, CDR2 YNNKEL (reference sequence). The V and J ends lost 6 bases and 4 bases respectively, with 13 bases between them. CDR3 length: 15 amino acids. The source of this sequence is a woman aged 45-59 years with active or convalescent COVID-19. Source material: peripheral blood. The chain combines TRBV3-1 (or the pseudogene TRBV3-2) with TRBJ2-6; D unclear. The CDR3 DNA is TGTGCCAGCAGGAAAACCGGGTCCGGGGCCAACGTCCTGACTTTC. Amino acid sequence: CASRKTGSGANVLTF.